This TCR beta chain was documented in a study of cytomegalovirus exposure and HLA in healthy donors. Study conclusions and caveats: An Asian-associated ancestry cluster reportedly showed fewer N-insertions than the approximately 630-donor mean in a later analysis.

Turning to this clone: The antigen remains undetermined.

13 Jbeta primers and 60 Vbeta primers were used for the PCR. Produced via immunoSEQ multiplex PCR; TCRdb's table is partial and in-frame only. This sample has tens of thousands of clones; 63% occur once, and the top ten carry 15%. This TCR derives from a woman in her forties in good health and CMV-seropositive. The specimen was PBMCs.

Here the CDR3 DNA reads TGTGCCAGCAGTGAATTAAAGCCCCAGCATTTT. The encoded protein is CASSELKPQHF. The chain couples TRBV6-1 to TRBJ1-5; no clear D. The CDR3 length is 11 residues. V lost 2 bases and J 8 bases, leaving 4 bases between the germline ends. Germline V CDR1 and CDR2: MNHNS, SASEGT.